The 18 T cell receptor beta chains presented below share a single source sample, sequenced in a study of blood T cell repertoires in COVID-19. Method: immunoSEQ multiplex PCR; TCRdb's copy keeps in-frame clones and lacks some. The sample has over 100,000 clones; approximately 81% are singletons. The sequenced material came from peripheral blood. All receptors derive from a woman aged 80 or over with acute or convalescent COVID-19.

The table lists this clone with a few counts. The chain joins TRBV29-1 to TRBJ1-2; the D gene is possibly TRBD1 (5 bases). V was pared by 8 bases and J by 0 bases, with 16 bases between. The CDR3 covers 14 residues. Germline V CDR1 and CDR2: SQVTM, ANQGSEA. CDR3 amino acids: CSTQGGAPNYGYTF. Written as DNA, the CDR3 is TGCAGCACCCAAGGAGGGGCACCTAACTATGGCTACACCTTC.

J is TRBJ2-3 and V is TRBV9, with D tentatively TRBD1 (6 bases). Germline values: CDR1 SGDLS, CDR2 YYNGEE. The CDR3 spans 13 residues. V dropped 2 bases and J dropped 6 bases, with 10 bases sitting between them. In nucleotides, the CDR3 is TGTGCCAGCAGCGTGGACAGTCAGGATACGCAGTATTTT. Protein sequence: CASSVDSQDTQYF.

The gene calls are TRBV10-2 and TRBJ1-3; 8 bases match TRBD1. Germline V CDR1 and CDR2: WSHSY, SAAADI. CDR3 length: 17 amino acids. The V segment lost 0 bases and the J segment 7 bases; nucleotides outside the gene matches: 11. The CDR3 DNA follows: TGCGCCAGCAGTGAGTCCGCGGACAGGGTGATGTGGAACACCATATATTTT. This encodes CASSESADRVMWNTIYF.

The chain is built from TRBV9 and TRBJ2-3; D may be TRBD2 (6 bases). This CDR3 is 17 amino acids long. CDR1 SGDLS and CDR2 YYNGEE come from the germline V gene. Between the trimmed V and J ends, which lost 4 bases and 2 bases, there was a span of 20 bases. CDR3 in amino acids: CASSLRDRETFTDTQYF. CDR3 DNA sequence: TGTGCCAGCAGCTTGAGGGACCGGGAGACTTTCACAGATACGCAGTATTTT. Complete variable domain (other parts from reference TRBV9 and TRBJ2-3): DSGVTQTPKHLITATGQRVTLRCSPRSGDLSVYWYQQSLDQGLQFLIQYYNGEERAKGNILERFSAQQFPDLHSELNLSSLELGDSALYFCASSLRDRETFTDTQYFGPGTRLTVL.

CDR3 in amino acids: CATSRGDRGFYNEQFF. The CDR3 bases are TGTGCCACCAGCAGAGGGGACAGGGGGTTTTACAATGAGCAGTTCTTC. The chain links TRBV15 to TRBJ2-1, with 11 bases that match TRBD1. The ends lost 1 base at V and 4 bases at J; junction bases unmatched: 3. The CDR3 consists of 16 residues. The germline CDR1 and CDR2 sequences are LNHNV and YYDKDF (reference sequence).

The rearrangement uses TRBV19 and TRBJ2-2; 9 nucleotides align to TRBD1. V gave up 3 bases and J gave up 1 base; unmatched junction bases: 3. The CDR3 runs to 16 residues. Germline assignment: CDR1 LNHDA and CDR2 SQIVND (reference sequence). The CDR3 DNA follows: TGTGCCAGTAGTATGGGACAGGGACGGAACACCGGGGAGCTGTTTTTT. Translation: CASSMGQGRNTGELFF.

This clone turned up a few times. The chain combines TRBV5-6 with TRBJ2-7; D may be TRBD1 (6 bases). The CDR3 consists of 14 residues. Trimming shortened V by 5 bases and J by 0 bases, and 12 bases separated the two germline ends. Germline V gives CDR1 SGHDT, CDR2 YYEEEE. The CDR3, as DNA: TGTGCCAGCAGTGGATCAGGGGTCTCCTACGAGCAGTACTTC. Translation: CASSGSGVSYEQYF.

CDR3: CASSGQGAWEGTEAFF. DNA of the CDR3: TGTGCCAGTAGCGGACAGGGGGCCTGGGAAGGCACTGAAGCTTTCTTT. The V and J genes are TRBV19 and TRBJ1-1, with 11 bases that match TRBD1. The CDR3 consists of 16 residues. Losses at the gene ends were 6 bases for V and 4 bases for J; bases not matched to a gene: 10. Germline V lookup: CDR1 LNHDA, CDR2 SQIVND (reference sequence).

This clone was detected only a few times. The J gene is TRBJ1-3, the V gene TRBV5-4, with D perhaps matching TRBD1 (5 bases). Trimming left V 5 bases short and J 3 bases short, with 12 bases between. This CDR3 is built from 14 residues. Germline CDR1 reads SGHNT; CDR2 reads YYREEE (reference sequence). Here the CDR3 reads CASSSGTLGNTIYF. The CDR3 region has the DNA TGTGCCAGCAGTTCCGGGACTCTTGGAAACACCATATATTTT.

The rearrangement links TRBV11-1 to TRBJ2-3, with 7 bases fitting TRBD1. The CDR3 runs 13 residues. The V segment lost 5 bases and the J segment 1 base; nucleotides outside the gene matches: 0. Germline CDR1 reads SGHAT; CDR2 reads FQDESV (reference sequence). CDR3 sequence: CASSTGGTDTQYF. In nucleotides, the CDR3 is TGTGCCAGCAGCACAGGGGGCACAGATACGCAGTATTTT.

This clone came up a few times. The V call is TRBV6-1, the J call TRBJ1-4; 8 nucleotides match TRBD1. CDR1 is MNHNS, CDR2 SASEGT, per germline. J was trimmed by 3 bases and V by 3 bases; bases with no gene match: 9. The CDR3 is 17 residues long. DNA for the CDR3: TGTGCCAGCAGTGACGTACCCGGGGGACAGGCTAATGAAAAACTGTTTTTT. It specifies CASSDVPGGQANEKLFF.

The gene calls are TRBV28 and TRBJ2-7, with 8 bases that match TRBD1. From germline, CDR1 is MDHEN and CDR2 SYDVKM. V lost 6 bases and J lost 1; bases outside the gene matches: 5. The CDR3 extends over 14 amino acids. CDR3 loop: CASRPRDRSYEQYF. CDR3 bases: TGTGCCAGCAGACCACGGGACAGGTCCTACGAGCAGTACTTC.

This clone came up a few times. This chain connects TRBV29-1 to TRBJ2-2, with 10 bases aligning to TRBD2. Trimming removed 6 bases from V and 6 bases from J; junction bases left unmatched: 7. Germline CDR1 SQVTM, CDR2 ANQGSEA. The CDR3 runs 14 residues. The CDR3 loop is CSVASGGAAGELFF. The CDR3 bases are TGCAGCGTCGCCAGCGGGGGGGCCGCCGGGGAGCTGTTTTTT.

The CDR3 loop reads CASSAEAFTEAFF. CDR3 DNA sequence: TGTGCCAGCAGTGCGGAGGCCTTCACTGAAGCTTTCTTT. The V gene is TRBV12-3 or TRBV12-4, the J gene TRBJ1-1; D ambiguous. This CDR3 is 13 amino acids long. V dropped 5 bases and J dropped 4 bases, with 11 bases sitting between them.

The V gene is TRBV11-2, the J gene TRBJ2-1; TRBD2 matches 8 bases. V was clipped by 0 bases and J by 4 bases; unmatched bases: 8. CDR1 SGHAT and CDR2 FQNNGV come from the germline V gene. The CDR3 totals 17 residues. The chain's CDR3 is CASSLDLAGGLYNEQFF. As DNA, the CDR3 is TGTGCCAGCAGCTTAGATCTGGCGGGAGGACTATACAATGAGCAGTTCTTC.

This clone occurred once. V gene TRBV7-3 combines with J gene TRBJ2-3; 10 nucleotides agree with TRBD2. Germline CDR1 and CDR2: SGHTA and FQGTGA. The ends lost 5 bases at V and 3 bases at J; junction bases unmatched: 8. The length of the CDR3 is 16 residues. The CDR3 protein is CASSITSGASTDTQYF. Written as DNA, the CDR3 is TGTGCCAGCAGCATTACTAGCGGGGCTAGTACAGATACGCAGTATTTT.

The chain links TRBV12-5 to TRBJ2-1; 12 bases agree with TRBD2. The CDR3 has 15 residues. Trimming removed 5 bases from V and 8 bases from J; junction bases left unmatched: 7. Germline V gives CDR1 LGHNT, CDR2 FRNRAP. The CDR3: CASGLAGGPVHEQFF. The CDR3 nucleotides are TGTGCTAGTGGTCTAGCGGGAGGGCCCGTTCATGAGCAGTTCTTC.

V gene TRBV5-5 combines with J gene TRBJ1-5, with D unresolved. Trimming removed 1 base from V and 0 bases from J, with 8 bases in between. Germline V gene lookup returns CDR1 SGHKS and CDR2 YYEKEE (reference sequence). CDR3 length: 15 residues. In DNA form, the CDR3 reads TGTGCCAGCAGCTTGACAGACCTTAGCAATCAGCCCCAGCATTTT. Residues: CASSLTDLSNQPQHF. Looking up the rest from reference TRBV5-5 and TRBJ1-5 gives the full variable domain: DAGVTQSPTHLIKTRGQQVTLRCSPISGHKSVSWYQQVLGQGPQFIFQYYEKEERGRGNFPDRFSARQFPNYSSELNVNALLLGDSALYLCASSLTDLSNQPQHFGDGTRLSIL.